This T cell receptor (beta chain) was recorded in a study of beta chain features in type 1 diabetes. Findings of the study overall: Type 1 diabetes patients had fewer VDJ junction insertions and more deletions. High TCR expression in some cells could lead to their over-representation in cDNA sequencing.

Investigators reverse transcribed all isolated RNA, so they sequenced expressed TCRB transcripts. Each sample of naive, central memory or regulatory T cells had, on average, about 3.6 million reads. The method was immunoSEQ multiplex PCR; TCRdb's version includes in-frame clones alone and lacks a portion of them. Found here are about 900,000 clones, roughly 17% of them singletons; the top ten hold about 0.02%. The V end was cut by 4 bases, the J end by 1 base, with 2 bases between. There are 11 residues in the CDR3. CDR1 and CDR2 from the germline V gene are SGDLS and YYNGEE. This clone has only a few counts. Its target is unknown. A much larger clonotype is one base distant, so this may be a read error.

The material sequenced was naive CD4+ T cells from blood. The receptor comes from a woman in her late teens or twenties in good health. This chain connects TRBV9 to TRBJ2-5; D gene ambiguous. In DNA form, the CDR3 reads TGTGCCAGCAGCATCCAAGAGACCCAGTACTTC. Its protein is CASSIQETQYF.